The rows below give T cell receptor beta chains drawn from one sample of a study of blood T cell repertoires in COVID-19. This table comes from immunoSEQ multiplex PCR, and its TCRdb copy is limited to in-frame clones, with some not included. In the table there are roughly 56,000 clones, around 90% of which are singletons. Sequencing was done on a sample of peripheral blood. The receptors were sampled from a man aged 55 to 70 with active COVID-19. CDR3s include the opening cysteine and the closing phenylalanine or tryptophan. Fields, in order: clone size, D gene, V gene, J gene, CDR3 protein, CDR3 DNA. D genes are given only for firm matches. Size is omitted from some rows. Given values are once, few, many or a class for expanded clones.

clone size: NA
D gene: NA
V gene: TRBV19
J gene: TRBJ1-5
CDR3 protein: CASSILVPRGGYSNQPQHF
CDR3 DNA: TGTGCCAGTAGTATATTAGTTCCCCGTGGCGGTTATAGCAATCAGCCCCAGCATTTT

clone size: NA
D gene: NA
V gene: TRBV3-1/TRBV3-2
J gene: TRBJ2-5
CDR3 protein: CASSYTIKETQYF
CDR3 DNA: TGTGCCAGCAGCTATACTATTAAAGAGACCCAGTACTTC

clone size: NA
D gene: NA
V gene: TRBV27
J gene: TRBJ1-1
CDR3 protein: CASSPGMNTEAFF
CDR3 DNA: TGTGCCAGCAGCCCCGGTATGAACACTGAAGCTTTCTTT

clone size: NA
D gene: NA
V gene: TRBV18
J gene: TRBJ2-7
CDR3 protein: CASSPGVVPGYEQYF
CDR3 DNA: TGTGCCAGCTCACCGGGAGTCGTCCCAGGCTACGAGCAGTACTTC

clone size: NA
D gene: NA
V gene: TRBV19
J gene: TRBJ2-7
CDR3 protein: CASRRHEGYEQYF
CDR3 DNA: TGTGCCAGCCGGAGACACGAGGGCTACGAGCAGTACTTC

clone size: NA
D gene: NA
V gene: TRBV24-1
J gene: TRBJ1-1
CDR3 protein: CATTQGFNTEAFF
CDR3 DNA: TGTGCCACCACCCAGGGTTTTAACACTGAAGCTTTCTTT

clone size: NA
D gene: TRBD2
V gene: TRBV6-5
J gene: TRBJ2-1
CDR3 protein: CASTERGDPYNEQFF
CDR3 DNA: TGTGCCAGCACCGAACGGGGGGATCCATACAATGAGCAGTTCTTC

clone size: NA
D gene: TRBD1
V gene: TRBV7-2
J gene: TRBJ2-3
CDR3 protein: CASSLGQGDKDTQYF
CDR3 DNA: TGTGCCAGCAGCTTAGGACAGGGGGACAAGGATACGCAGTATTTT

clone size: NA
D gene: TRBD1
V gene: TRBV6-5
J gene: TRBJ2-1
CDR3 protein: CASSNRDRGLDEQFF
CDR3 DNA: TGTGCCAGCAGCAACCGGGACAGAGGTTTGGATGAGCAGTTCTTC

clone size: NA
D gene: NA
V gene: TRBV28
J gene: TRBJ2-7
CDR3 protein: CASSEVQGGNWREQYF
CDR3 DNA: TGTGCCAGCAGCGAGGTACAGGGCGGTAATTGGAGGGAGCAGTACTTC

clone size: NA
D gene: NA
V gene: TRBV6-6
J gene: TRBJ1-2
CDR3 protein: CASSSTRWIYGYTF
CDR3 DNA: TGTGCCAGCAGTTCGACAAGGTGGATCTATGGCTACACCTTC

clone size: NA
D gene: TRBD1
V gene: TRBV14
J gene: TRBJ1-1
CDR3 protein: CASSQEEGDRGPNTEAFF
CDR3 DNA: TGTGCCAGCAGCCAAGAGGAGGGGGACAGGGGGCCGAACACTGAAGCTTTCTTT

clone size: NA
D gene: NA
V gene: TRBV6-4
J gene: TRBJ2-1
CDR3 protein: CASSEGAERDEQFF
CDR3 DNA: TGTGCCAGCTCGGAGGGGGCCGAACGCGATGAGCAGTTCTTC

clone size: NA
D gene: NA
V gene: TRBV11-1
J gene: TRBJ2-3
CDR3 protein: CASSPEAGTQYF
CDR3 DNA: TGTGCCAGCAGCCCCGAGGCCGGTACGCAGTATTTT

clone size: NA
D gene: NA
V gene: TRBV5-1
J gene: TRBJ1-2
CDR3 protein: CASSLVGAYGYTF
CDR3 DNA: TGCGCCAGCAGCTTGGTAGGGGCCTATGGCTACACCTTC

clone size: NA
D gene: NA
V gene: TRBV7-9
J gene: TRBJ2-7
CDR3 protein: CASRGGAAYEQYF
CDR3 DNA: TGTGCCAGCAGGGGCGGGGCCGCCTACGAGCAGTACTTC

clone size: NA
D gene: TRBD1
V gene: TRBV15
J gene: TRBJ1-5
CDR3 protein: CATSRGGTGVQPQHF
CDR3 DNA: TGTGCCACCAGCAGAGGAGGGACAGGGGTTCAGCCCCAGCATTTT

clone size: NA
D gene: TRBD1
V gene: TRBV18
J gene: TRBJ1-3
CDR3 protein: CASSRQGSGNTIYF
CDR3 DNA: TGTGCCAGCTCACGACAGGGATCAGGAAACACCATATATTTT

clone size: NA
D gene: NA
V gene: TRBV14
J gene: TRBJ1-1
CDR3 protein: CASSQEQGRTEAFF
CDR3 DNA: TGTGCCAGCAGCCAAGAGCAGGGAAGGACTGAAGCTTTCTTT

clone size: NA
D gene: TRBD1
V gene: TRBV5-5
J gene: TRBJ1-4
CDR3 protein: CASSLTGGGEKLFF
CDR3 DNA: TGTGCCAGCAGCTTGACAGGGGGTGGTGAAAAACTGTTTTTT

clone size: NA
D gene: NA
V gene: TRBV6-5
J gene: TRBJ1-2
CDR3 protein: CASRPTPLVYGYTF
CDR3 DNA: TGTGCCAGCAGACCAACACCTCTAGTCTATGGCTACACCTTC

clone size: NA
D gene: TRBD1
V gene: TRBV9
J gene: TRBJ1-2
CDR3 protein: CASSARTGSSFYGYTF
CDR3 DNA: TGTGCCAGCAGCGCCAGGACAGGGAGTTCTTTCTATGGCTACACCTTC

clone size: NA
D gene: NA
V gene: TRBV30
J gene: TRBJ1-5
CDR3 protein: CAWSSGKNQPQHF
CDR3 DNA: TGTGCCTGGAGTTCGGGTAAAAATCAGCCCCAGCATTTT

clone size: NA
D gene: TRBD2
V gene: TRBV14
J gene: TRBJ2-3
CDR3 protein: CASSQASGSTDTQYF
CDR3 DNA: TGTGCCAGCAGCCAAGCTAGCGGTAGCACAGATACGCAGTATTTT

clone size: NA
D gene: TRBD1
V gene: TRBV28
J gene: TRBJ2-5
CDR3 protein: CASSLPKQGAGETQYF
CDR3 DNA: TGTGCCAGCAGTTTACCTAAACAGGGGGCAGGGGAGACCCAGTACTTC

clone size: NA
D gene: NA
V gene: TRBV5-4
J gene: TRBJ2-3
CDR3 protein: CASSLGSAPDTQYF
CDR3 DNA: TGTGCCAGCAGCTTGGGTAGCGCCCCAGATACGCAGTATTTT

clone size: few
D gene: NA
V gene: TRBV9
J gene: TRBJ1-5
CDR3 protein: CASSGGGDNQPQHF
CDR3 DNA: TGTGCCAGCTCCGGGGGAGGGGACAATCAGCCCCAGCATTTT

clone size: NA
D gene: TRBD1
V gene: TRBV19
J gene: TRBJ2-7
CDR3 protein: CASSPGQGSEQYF
CDR3 DNA: TGTGCCAGTAGTCCGGGACAGGGAAGCGAGCAGTACTTC

clone size: NA
D gene: NA
V gene: TRBV27
J gene: TRBJ2-1
CDR3 protein: CASTDTRAQFF
CDR3 DNA: TGTGCCAGCACTGACACGAGGGCGCAGTTCTTC

clone size: once
D gene: TRBD1
V gene: TRBV7-3
J gene: TRBJ2-5
CDR3 protein: CASRGQGEETQYF
CDR3 DNA: TGTGCCAGCAGGGGGCAGGGGGAAGAGACCCAGTACTTC

clone size: NA
D gene: NA
V gene: TRBV6-2/TRBV6-3
J gene: TRBJ2-2
CDR3 protein: CASRPPGQNTGELFF
CDR3 DNA: TGTGCCAGCAGACCTCCGGGACAAAACACCGGGGAGCTGTTTTTT

clone size: NA
D gene: NA
V gene: TRBV19
J gene: TRBJ1-1
CDR3 protein: CASSRRVGTEAFF
CDR3 DNA: TGTGCCAGTAGTCGCAGGGTAGGCACTGAAGCTTTCTTT

clone size: NA
D gene: TRBD1
V gene: TRBV7-9
J gene: TRBJ1-4
CDR3 protein: CASSSYVDRGDEKLFF
CDR3 DNA: TGTGCCAGCAGCTCCTATGTGGACAGGGGAGATGAAAAACTGTTTTTT

clone size: NA
D gene: TRBD2
V gene: TRBV6-5
J gene: TRBJ2-2
CDR3 protein: CASRIAGATGELFF
CDR3 DNA: TGTGCCAGCAGGATAGCGGGAGCCACCGGGGAGCTGTTTTTT

clone size: NA
D gene: TRBD1
V gene: TRBV5-1
J gene: TRBJ2-7
CDR3 protein: CASSLGGQTHEQYF
CDR3 DNA: TGCGCCAGCAGCTTGGGGGGACAGACCCACGAGCAGTACTTC

clone size: NA
D gene: NA
V gene: TRBV28
J gene: TRBJ1-4
CDR3 protein: CASSSTGTTNEKLFF
CDR3 DNA: TGTGCCAGCAGTTCTACGGGAACAACTAATGAAAAACTGTTTTTT

clone size: NA
D gene: NA
V gene: TRBV28
J gene: TRBJ2-7
CDR3 protein: CASRERGGPYEQYF
CDR3 DNA: TGTGCCAGCAGGGAGAGGGGGGGCCCGTACGAGCAGTACTTC

clone size: NA
D gene: NA
V gene: TRBV6-5
J gene: TRBJ2-3
CDR3 protein: CASSYTPQGTDTQYF
CDR3 DNA: TGTGCCAGCAGTTACACCCCTCAGGGAACAGATACGCAGTATTTT

clone size: NA
D gene: NA
V gene: TRBV24-1
J gene: TRBJ2-2
CDR3 protein: CATTGYRGDRPGELFF
CDR3 DNA: TGTGCCACCACCGGATACAGAGGCGACAGGCCCGGGGAGCTGTTTTTT

clone size: NA
D gene: TRBD2
V gene: TRBV6-1
J gene: TRBJ2-1
CDR3 protein: CASSDGLAGGLKQFF
CDR3 DNA: TGTGCCAGCAGTGATGGACTAGCGGGGGGGCTAAAGCAGTTCTTC

clone size: NA
D gene: TRBD2
V gene: TRBV14
J gene: TRBJ2-1
CDR3 protein: CASSQEWWYGTSGVNEQFF
CDR3 DNA: TGTGCCAGCAGCCAAGAGTGGTGGTATGGGACTAGCGGTGTCAATGAGCAGTTCTTC

clone size: NA
D gene: TRBD1
V gene: TRBV6-5
J gene: TRBJ2-7
CDR3 protein: CASRNPGQGYEQYF
CDR3 DNA: TGTGCCAGCAGAAATCCGGGACAGGGCTACGAGCAGTACTTC

clone size: NA
D gene: TRBD1
V gene: TRBV4-1
J gene: TRBJ1-3
CDR3 protein: CASSRSAGGSGNTIYF
CDR3 DNA: TGCGCCAGCAGCCGGTCGGCAGGGGGATCTGGAAACACCATATATTTT

clone size: NA
D gene: NA
V gene: TRBV6-6
J gene: TRBJ1-5
CDR3 protein: CASSTRVQPQHF
CDR3 DNA: TGTGCCAGCAGTACCCGGGTCCAGCCCCAGCATTTT

clone size: NA
D gene: NA
V gene: TRBV6-2/TRBV6-3
J gene: TRBJ2-5
CDR3 protein: CASSYIPGTNQETQYF
CDR3 DNA: TGTGCCAGCAGTTACATCCCGGGGACAAACCAAGAGACCCAGTACTTC

clone size: NA
D gene: TRBD2
V gene: TRBV27
J gene: TRBJ2-3
CDR3 protein: CASGTSGTSTDTQYF
CDR3 DNA: TGTGCCAGCGGGACTAGCGGGACTAGCACAGATACGCAGTATTTT

clone size: once
D gene: NA
V gene: TRBV19
J gene: TRBJ1-2
CDR3 protein: CASSIDEAAYGYTF
CDR3 DNA: TGTGCCAGTAGTATAGATGAGGCAGCTTATGGCTACACCTTC

clone size: NA
D gene: TRBD1
V gene: TRBV11-2
J gene: TRBJ1-3
CDR3 protein: CASTTDRGQGNTIYF
CDR3 DNA: TGTGCCAGCACCACAGACAGGGGGCAGGGAAACACCATATATTTT

clone size: NA
D gene: NA
V gene: TRBV27
J gene: TRBJ1-3
CDR3 protein: CASSLFAEGNTIYF
CDR3 DNA: TGTGCCAGCAGTTTATTCGCGGAAGGAAACACCATATATTTT

clone size: NA
D gene: TRBD1
V gene: TRBV18
J gene: TRBJ1-6
CDR3 protein: CASSASHHDRGGYSPLHF
CDR3 DNA: TGTGCCAGCTCAGCTTCTCACCACGACAGGGGTGGGTATTCACCCCTCCACTTT

clone size: NA
D gene: TRBD1
V gene: TRBV6-5
J gene: TRBJ2-5
CDR3 protein: CASSTDRGWETQYF
CDR3 DNA: TGTGCCAGCAGTACGGACAGGGGGTGGGAGACCCAGTACTTC

clone size: once
D gene: NA
V gene: TRBV27
J gene: TRBJ1-5
CDR3 protein: CASRSDRSNQPQHF
CDR3 DNA: TGTGCCAGCAGATCAGACAGATCCAATCAGCCCCAGCATTTT

clone size: NA
D gene: NA
V gene: TRBV4-3
J gene: TRBJ1-4
CDR3 protein: CASSPNLGSDWEEKLFF
CDR3 DNA: TGCGCCAGCAGCCCGAACCTTGGATCTGACTGGGAGGAAAAACTGTTTTTT

clone size: NA
D gene: TRBD1
V gene: TRBV28
J gene: TRBJ2-7
CDR3 protein: CASTDRDRDFYEQYF
CDR3 DNA: TGTGCCAGCACCGACCGGGACAGGGACTTCTACGAGCAGTACTTC

clone size: NA
D gene: TRBD2
V gene: TRBV18
J gene: TRBJ2-2
CDR3 protein: CASSPASGSIAGELFF
CDR3 DNA: TGTGCCAGCTCACCTGCTAGCGGGAGTATTGCCGGGGAGCTGTTTTTT

clone size: NA
D gene: TRBD1
V gene: TRBV5-6
J gene: TRBJ2-7
CDR3 protein: CASSLRQGTLDEQYF
CDR3 DNA: TGTGCCAGCAGCTTGCGACAGGGGACTTTAGACGAGCAGTACTTC

clone size: NA
D gene: TRBD1
V gene: TRBV30
J gene: TRBJ1-1
CDR3 protein: CALEPGQGGTEAFF
CDR3 DNA: TGTGCCTTAGAACCGGGACAGGGGGGCACTGAAGCTTTCTTT

clone size: NA
D gene: NA
V gene: TRBV6-5
J gene: TRBJ1-3
CDR3 protein: CASSHLDIDRNTIYF
CDR3 DNA: TGTGCCAGCAGCCACCTGGACATCGACCGAAACACCATATATTTT

clone size: NA
D gene: TRBD1
V gene: TRBV15
J gene: TRBJ1-2
CDR3 protein: CATSGRQGYGYTF
CDR3 DNA: TGTGCCACCAGCGGCAGACAGGGGTATGGCTACACCTTC

clone size: once
D gene: NA
V gene: TRBV5-5
J gene: TRBJ1-1
CDR3 protein: CASSLAIGLSRGNTEAFF
CDR3 DNA: TGTGCCAGCAGCTTGGCAATAGGGCTAAGCAGGGGGAACACTGAAGCTTTCTTT